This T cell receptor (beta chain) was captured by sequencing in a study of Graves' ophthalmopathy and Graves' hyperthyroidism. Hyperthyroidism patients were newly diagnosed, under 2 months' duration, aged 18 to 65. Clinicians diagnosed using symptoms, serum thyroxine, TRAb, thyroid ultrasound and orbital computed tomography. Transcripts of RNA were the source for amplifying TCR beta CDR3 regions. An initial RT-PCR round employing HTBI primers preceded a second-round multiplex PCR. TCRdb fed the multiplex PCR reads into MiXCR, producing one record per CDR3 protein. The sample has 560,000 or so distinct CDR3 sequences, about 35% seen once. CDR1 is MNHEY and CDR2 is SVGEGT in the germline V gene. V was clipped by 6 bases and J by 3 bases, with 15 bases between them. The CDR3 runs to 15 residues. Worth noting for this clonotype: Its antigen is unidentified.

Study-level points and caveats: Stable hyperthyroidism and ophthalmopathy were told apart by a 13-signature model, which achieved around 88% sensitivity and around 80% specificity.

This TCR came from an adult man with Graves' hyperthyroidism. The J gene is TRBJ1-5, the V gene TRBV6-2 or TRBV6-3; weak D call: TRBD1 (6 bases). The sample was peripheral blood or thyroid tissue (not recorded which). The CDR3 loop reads CASRPTGINNQPQHF. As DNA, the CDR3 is TGTGCCAGCAGGCCTACAGGGATTAACAATCAGCCCCAGCATTTT.